This T cell receptor (beta chain) was obtained from a study of brain T cells in children with intractable seizures. This clone was detected a few times. Trimming shortened V by 2 bases and J by 0 bases, and 8 bases separated the two germline ends. The CDR3 runs 14 residues. The germline V gene encodes CDR1 MDHEN and CDR2 SYDVKM. Sequencing was performed with immunoSEQ multiplex PCR; in TCRdb, only in-frame clones are kept and a portion is missing. Of under 45,000 clones listed, 80% to 95% are singletons. Patients received at least one anti-epileptic drug before surgery. The chain has TRBV28 and TRBJ2-7; no clear D gene. The clonotype originates from a girl aged 2-10 years with tuberous sclerosis and intractable seizures. The sequences come from peripheral blood, collected at surgery. The CDR3 DNA is TGTGCCAGCAGTTTAACTTCCAGCTCCTACGAGCAGTACTTC. Translated, it gives CASSLTSSSYEQYF. The entire variable domain, with the rest obtained from reference TRBV28 and TRBJ2-7, is as follows: DVKVTQSSRYLVKRTGEKVFLECVQDMDHENMFWYRQDPGLGLRLIYFSYDVKMKEKGDIPEGYSVSREKKERFSLILESASTNQTSMYLCASSLTSSSYEQYFGPGTRLTVT.